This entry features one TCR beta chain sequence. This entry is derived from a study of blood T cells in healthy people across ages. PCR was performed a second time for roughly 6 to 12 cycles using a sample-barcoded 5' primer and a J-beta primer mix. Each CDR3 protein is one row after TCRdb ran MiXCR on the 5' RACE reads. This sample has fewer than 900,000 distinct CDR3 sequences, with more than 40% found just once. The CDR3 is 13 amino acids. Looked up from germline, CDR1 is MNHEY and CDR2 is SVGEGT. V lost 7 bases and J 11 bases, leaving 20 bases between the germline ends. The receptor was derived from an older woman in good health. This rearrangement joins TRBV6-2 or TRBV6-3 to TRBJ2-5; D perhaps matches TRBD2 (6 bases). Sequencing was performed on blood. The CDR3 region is CASTGSGGYEQYF. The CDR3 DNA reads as TGTGCCAGCACCGGAAGTGGGGGGTATGAGCAGTACTTC.